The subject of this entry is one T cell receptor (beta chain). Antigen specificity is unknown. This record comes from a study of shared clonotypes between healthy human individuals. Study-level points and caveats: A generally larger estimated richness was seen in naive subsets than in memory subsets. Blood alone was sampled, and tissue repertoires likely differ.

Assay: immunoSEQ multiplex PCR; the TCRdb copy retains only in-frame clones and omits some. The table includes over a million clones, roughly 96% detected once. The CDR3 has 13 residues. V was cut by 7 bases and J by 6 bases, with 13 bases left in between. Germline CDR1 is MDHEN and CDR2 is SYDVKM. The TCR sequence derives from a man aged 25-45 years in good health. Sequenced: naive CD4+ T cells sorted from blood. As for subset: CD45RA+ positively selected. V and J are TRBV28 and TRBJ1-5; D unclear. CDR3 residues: CASNTFRPQPQHF. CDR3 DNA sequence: TGTGCCAGCAACACCTTCAGGCCTCAGCCCCAGCATTTT. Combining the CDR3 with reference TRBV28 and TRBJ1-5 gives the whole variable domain DVKVTQSSRYLVKRTGEKVFLECVQDMDHENMFWYRQDPGLGLRLIYFSYDVKMKEKGDIPEGYSVSREKKERFSLILESASTNQTSMYLCASNTFRPQPQHFGDGTRLSIL.